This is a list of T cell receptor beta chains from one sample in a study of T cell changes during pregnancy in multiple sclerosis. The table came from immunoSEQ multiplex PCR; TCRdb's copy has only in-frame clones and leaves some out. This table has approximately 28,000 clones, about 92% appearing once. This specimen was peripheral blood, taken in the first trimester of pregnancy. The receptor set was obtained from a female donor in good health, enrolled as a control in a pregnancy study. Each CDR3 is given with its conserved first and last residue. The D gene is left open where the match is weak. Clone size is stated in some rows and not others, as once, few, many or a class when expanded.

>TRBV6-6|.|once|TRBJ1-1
TGTGCCAGCATACGACCCGGACAGTTTCGAGGGGCTTTCTTT
CASIRPGQFRGAFF
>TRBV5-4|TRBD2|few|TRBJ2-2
TGTGCCAGCAGCCCTGGGACTAGCGGGAGAGGGTCCGGGGAGCTGTTTTTT
CASSPGTSGRGSGELFF
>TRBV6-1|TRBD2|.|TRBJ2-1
TGTGCCAGCAGTGCCCAGGGCGGGAGGGGGGACGATGAGCAGTTCTTC
CASSAQGGRGDDEQFF
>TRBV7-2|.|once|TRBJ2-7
TGTGCCAGCAGCGCCGGGACACCTGGAAGGTGGTACTTC
CASSAGTPGRWYF
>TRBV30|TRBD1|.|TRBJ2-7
TGTGCCTGGGGACAGGGGTTAACCTACGAGCAGTACTTC
CAWGQGLTYEQYF
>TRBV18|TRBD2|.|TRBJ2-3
TGTGCCAGCTCACCACCTAGCGGGAGCACAGATACGCAGTATTTT
CASSPPSGSTDTQYF
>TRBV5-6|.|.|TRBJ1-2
TGTGCCAGCTGCAGGGAGGGGGTCTTGGGGAGCTATGGCTACACCTTC
CASCREGVLGSYGYTF
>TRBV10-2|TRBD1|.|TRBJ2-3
TGCGCCAGCAGTGAGTCGACAGGGTACCCAGATACGCAGTATTTT
CASSESTGYPDTQYF
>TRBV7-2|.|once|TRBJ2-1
TGTGCCAGCAGCTTAGTGGAGACAGTGGAGCAGTTCTTC
CASSLVETVEQFF
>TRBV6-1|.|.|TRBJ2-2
TGTGCCAGCAGTGATCCCTTCGGGGAGCTGTTTTTT
CASSDPFGELFF
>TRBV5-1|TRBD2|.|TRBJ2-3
TGCGCCAGCAGCTTGGCGACTAGCGCCGCAGATACGCAGTATTTT
CASSLATSAADTQYF
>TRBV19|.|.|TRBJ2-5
TGTGCCAGTAGTGAACAGGGCGTGGAGACCCAGTACTTC
CASSEQGVETQYF
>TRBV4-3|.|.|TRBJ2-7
TGCGCCAGCAGCCAAGATATTGGGGACAACTACGAGCAGTACTTC
CASSQDIGDNYEQYF
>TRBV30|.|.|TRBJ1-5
TGTGCCTGGAGTCTGGGTGGAGGGTATCAGCCCCAGCATTTT
CAWSLGGGYQPQHF
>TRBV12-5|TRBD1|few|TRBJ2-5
TGTGCTAGTGGTTTGACGCTTGACAGGGCCTTAGAGACCCAGTACTTC
CASGLTLDRALETQYF
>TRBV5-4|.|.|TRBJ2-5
TGTGCCAGCAGCTTCGGGGGTCCCAAAGAGACCCAGTACTTC
CASSFGGPKETQYF